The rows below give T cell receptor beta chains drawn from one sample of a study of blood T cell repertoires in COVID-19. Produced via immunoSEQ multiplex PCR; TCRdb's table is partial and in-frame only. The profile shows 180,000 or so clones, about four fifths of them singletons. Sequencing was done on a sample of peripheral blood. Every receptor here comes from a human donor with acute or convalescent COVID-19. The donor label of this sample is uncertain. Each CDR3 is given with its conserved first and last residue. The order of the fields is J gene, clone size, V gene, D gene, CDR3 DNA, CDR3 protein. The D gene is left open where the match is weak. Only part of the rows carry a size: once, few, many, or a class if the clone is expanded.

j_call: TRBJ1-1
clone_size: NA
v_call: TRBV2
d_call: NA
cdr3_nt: TGTGCCAGCAGTGAAGGCCCGCGGAGACCCATGGGTGAAGCTTTCTTT
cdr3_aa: CASSEGPRRPMGEAFF

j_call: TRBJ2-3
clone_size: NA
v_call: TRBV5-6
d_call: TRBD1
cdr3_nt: TGTGCCAGCAGCTTTGACAGGGGCACTAGCACAGATACGCAGTATTTT
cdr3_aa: CASSFDRGTSTDTQYF

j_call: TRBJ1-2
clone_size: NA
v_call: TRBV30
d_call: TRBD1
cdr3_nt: TGTGCCTGGAGTGCCAGGGACAGGGGAAGCTCTGGCTACACCTTC
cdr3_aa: CAWSARDRGSSGYTF

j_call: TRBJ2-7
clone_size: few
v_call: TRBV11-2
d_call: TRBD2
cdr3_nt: TGTGCCAGCAGCGACCCTAGCGGGAGTTTCTACGAGCAGTACTTC
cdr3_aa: CASSDPSGSFYEQYF

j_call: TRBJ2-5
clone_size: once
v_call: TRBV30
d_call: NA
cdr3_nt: TGTGCCTGGAGTGACAGGTTGGAGACCCAGTACTTC
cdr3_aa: CAWSDRLETQYF

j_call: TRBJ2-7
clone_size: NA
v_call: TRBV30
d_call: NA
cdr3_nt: TGTGCCTGGAGTGTAAATTATGGAGTAGTGATGAGCGAGCAGTACTTC
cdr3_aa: CAWSVNYGVVMSEQYF

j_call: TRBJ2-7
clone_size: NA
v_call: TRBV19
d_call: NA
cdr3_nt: TGTGCCAGTGGACCGCCAGGGGCAGGAGAGCAGTACTTC
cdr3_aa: CASGPPGAGEQYF

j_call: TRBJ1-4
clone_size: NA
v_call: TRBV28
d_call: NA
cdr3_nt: TGTGCCAGCAGGGTCCTAGGGGATTTTAATGAAAAACTGTTTTTT
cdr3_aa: CASRVLGDFNEKLFF

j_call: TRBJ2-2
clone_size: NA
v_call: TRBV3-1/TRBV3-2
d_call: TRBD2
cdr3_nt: TGTGCCAGCAGCCGCCCGGGACTAGCGGGAAGAGGGGGGGAGCTGTTTTTT
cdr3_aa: CASSRPGLAGRGGELFF

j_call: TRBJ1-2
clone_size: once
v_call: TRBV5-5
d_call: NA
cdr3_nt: TGTGCCAGCAGTGGGCAGATCCATGGCTACACCTTC
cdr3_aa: CASSGQIHGYTF

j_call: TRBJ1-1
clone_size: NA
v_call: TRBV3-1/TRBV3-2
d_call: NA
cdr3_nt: TGTGCCAGCAGCCAGCGTGACAACGTGGGTCCCCATGGGACTGAAGCTTTCTTT
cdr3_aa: CASSQRDNVGPHGTEAFF

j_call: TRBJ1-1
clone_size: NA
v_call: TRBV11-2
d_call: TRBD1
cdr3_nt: TGTGCCAGCAGCTTAGAATGGGGACAGATGAACACTGAAGCTTTCTTT
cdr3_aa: CASSLEWGQMNTEAFF

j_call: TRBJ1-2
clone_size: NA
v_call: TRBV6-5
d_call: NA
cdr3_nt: TGTGCCAGCACCCAGGGTTTTGGCTACACCTTC
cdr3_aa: CASTQGFGYTF

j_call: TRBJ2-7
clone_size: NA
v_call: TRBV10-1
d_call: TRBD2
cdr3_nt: TGCGCCAGCAGTGCACCTAGCGGGAGACTCTACGAGCAGTACTTC
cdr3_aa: CASSAPSGRLYEQYF

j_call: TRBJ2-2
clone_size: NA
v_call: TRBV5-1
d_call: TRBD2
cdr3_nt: TGCGCCAGCAGCAGGACACCGGGACTAGCGAGAGTAGGGGAGCTGTTTTTT
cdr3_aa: CASSRTPGLARVGELFF

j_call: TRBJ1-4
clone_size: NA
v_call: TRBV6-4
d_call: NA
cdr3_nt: TGTGCCAGCACCAGCCGGAGGGCCCCATGGGAAAAACTGTTTTTT
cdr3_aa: CASTSRRAPWEKLFF

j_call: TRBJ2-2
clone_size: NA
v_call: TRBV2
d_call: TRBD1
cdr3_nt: TGTGCCAGCAGAGGGGACAGGAAAAACACCGGGGAGCTGTTTTTT
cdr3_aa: CASRGDRKNTGELFF

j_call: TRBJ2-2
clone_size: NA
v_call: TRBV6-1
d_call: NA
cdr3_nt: TGTGCCAGCAGTGATTTTCAAAACACCGGGGAGCTGTTTTTT
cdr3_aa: CASSDFQNTGELFF

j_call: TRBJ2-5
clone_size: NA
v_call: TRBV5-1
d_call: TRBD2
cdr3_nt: TGCGCCAGCAGCTTGGGGGGACTAGCGGGAGCAGAGACCCAGTACTTC
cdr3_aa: CASSLGGLAGAETQYF

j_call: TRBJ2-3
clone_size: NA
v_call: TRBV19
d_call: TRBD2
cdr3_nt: TGTGCCAGCCAACGGGGACTAGCGCAGGGAAGCACAGATACGCAGTATTTT
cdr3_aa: CASQRGLAQGSTDTQYF

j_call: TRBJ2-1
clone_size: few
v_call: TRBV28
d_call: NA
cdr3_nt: TGTGCCAGCAGCTATACTAGTGGCGGCCGGTCGAATGAGCAGTTCTTC
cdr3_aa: CASSYTSGGRSNEQFF

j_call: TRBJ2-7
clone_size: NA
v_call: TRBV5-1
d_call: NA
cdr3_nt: TGCGCCAGCAGCTTGGAACCGGGAAGAGGGTCCTACGAGCAGTACTTC
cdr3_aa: CASSLEPGRGSYEQYF

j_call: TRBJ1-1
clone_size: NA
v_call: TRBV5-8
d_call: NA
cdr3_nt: TGTGCCAGCAGCTTGGTGGGGGCAGGCACTGAAGCTTTCTTT
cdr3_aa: CASSLVGAGTEAFF

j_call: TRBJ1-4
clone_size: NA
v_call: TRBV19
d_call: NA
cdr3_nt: TGTGCCAGTAGTCCGGGGATTTTCCGGACTAATGAAAAACTGTTTTTT
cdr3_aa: CASSPGIFRTNEKLFF

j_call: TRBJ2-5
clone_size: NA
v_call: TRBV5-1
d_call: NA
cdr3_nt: TGCGCCAGCAGTTACGGGGGACAGAACCAAGAGACCCAGTACTTC
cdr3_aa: CASSYGGQNQETQYF

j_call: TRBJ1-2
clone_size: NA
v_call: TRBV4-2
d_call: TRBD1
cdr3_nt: TGTGCCAGCAGCCAAGATCGACAGGGTTTTCGAGGCTACACCTTC
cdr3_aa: CASSQDRQGFRGYTF

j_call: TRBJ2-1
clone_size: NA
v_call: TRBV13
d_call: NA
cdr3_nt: TGTGCCAGCAGCTTAGGTGGGGGGGCCCTAGTACACAATGAGCAGTTCTTC
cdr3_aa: CASSLGGGALVHNEQFF

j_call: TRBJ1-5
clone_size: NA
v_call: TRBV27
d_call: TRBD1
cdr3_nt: TGTGCCAGCAGTTCTCGACAGGGTGGTCAGCCCCAGCATTTT
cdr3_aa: CASSSRQGGQPQHF

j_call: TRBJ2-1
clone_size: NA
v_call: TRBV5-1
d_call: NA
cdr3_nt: TGCGCCAGCAGCTCGCTGGACAGCAGAAATGAGCAGTTCTTC
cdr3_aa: CASSSLDSRNEQFF

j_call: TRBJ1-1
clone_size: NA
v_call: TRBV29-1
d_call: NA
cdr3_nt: TGCAGCGTTGATGGCGACAGCCTATTTAGGGACACTGAAGCTTTCTTT
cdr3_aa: CSVDGDSLFRDTEAFF

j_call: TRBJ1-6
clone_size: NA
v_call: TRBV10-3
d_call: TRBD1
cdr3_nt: TGTGCCATCAGTGGAACCGGGACAGATAATTCACCCCTCCACTTT
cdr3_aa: CAISGTGTDNSPLHF

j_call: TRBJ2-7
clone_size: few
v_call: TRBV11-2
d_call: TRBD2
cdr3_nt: TGTGCCAGCAGCAGATGGACTAGCGGGAGCTCCTACGAGCAGTACTTC
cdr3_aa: CASSRWTSGSSYEQYF

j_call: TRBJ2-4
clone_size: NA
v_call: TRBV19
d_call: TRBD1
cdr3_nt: TGTGCCAGTAGTATAGCGGCCCCCGGGACAGAAGCCAAAAACATTCAGTACTTC
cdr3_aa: CASSIAAPGTEAKNIQYF

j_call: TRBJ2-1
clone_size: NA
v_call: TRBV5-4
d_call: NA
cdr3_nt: TGTGCCAGCAGCACCGAGTTACGGGATGAGCAGTTCTTC
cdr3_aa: CASSTELRDEQFF

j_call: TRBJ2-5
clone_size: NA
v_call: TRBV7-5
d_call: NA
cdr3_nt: TGTGTCAGAAGCTCCTGGGCAGGAAAGCGGGAAGAGACCCAGTACTTC
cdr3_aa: CVRSSWAGKREETQYF

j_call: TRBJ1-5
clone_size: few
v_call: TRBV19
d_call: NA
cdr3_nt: TGTGCCAGTATCCATGTCGGGCAGGGAGGAGGCCCCCAGCATTTT
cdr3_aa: CASIHVGQGGGPQHF

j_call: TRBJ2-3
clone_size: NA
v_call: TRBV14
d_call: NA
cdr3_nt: TGTGCCAGCAGCCAACTCGACAACACAGATACGCAGTATTTT
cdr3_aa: CASSQLDNTDTQYF

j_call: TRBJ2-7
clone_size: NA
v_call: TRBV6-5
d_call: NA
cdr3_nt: TGTGCCAGCAGCATGACTAACGAGCAGTACTTC
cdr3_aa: CASSMTNEQYF

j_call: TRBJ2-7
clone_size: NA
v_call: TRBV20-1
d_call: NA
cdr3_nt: TGCAGTGTTAGGGCCCTCTACGAGCAGTACTTC
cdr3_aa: CSVRALYEQYF

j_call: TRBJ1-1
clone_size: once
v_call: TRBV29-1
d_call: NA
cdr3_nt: TGCAGCGTTGAAGATTCAGCGATGAACACTGAAGCTTTCTTT
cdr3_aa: CSVEDSAMNTEAFF

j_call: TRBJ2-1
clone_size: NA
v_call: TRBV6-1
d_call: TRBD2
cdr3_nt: TGTGCCAGCAGCCAGACTAGCGGGAATGAGCAGTTCTTC
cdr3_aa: CASSQTSGNEQFF

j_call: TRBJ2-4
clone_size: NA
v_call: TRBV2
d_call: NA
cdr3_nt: TGTGCCAGCAGTGAAGGGAGGGCCATTCAGTACTTC
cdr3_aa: CASSEGRAIQYF